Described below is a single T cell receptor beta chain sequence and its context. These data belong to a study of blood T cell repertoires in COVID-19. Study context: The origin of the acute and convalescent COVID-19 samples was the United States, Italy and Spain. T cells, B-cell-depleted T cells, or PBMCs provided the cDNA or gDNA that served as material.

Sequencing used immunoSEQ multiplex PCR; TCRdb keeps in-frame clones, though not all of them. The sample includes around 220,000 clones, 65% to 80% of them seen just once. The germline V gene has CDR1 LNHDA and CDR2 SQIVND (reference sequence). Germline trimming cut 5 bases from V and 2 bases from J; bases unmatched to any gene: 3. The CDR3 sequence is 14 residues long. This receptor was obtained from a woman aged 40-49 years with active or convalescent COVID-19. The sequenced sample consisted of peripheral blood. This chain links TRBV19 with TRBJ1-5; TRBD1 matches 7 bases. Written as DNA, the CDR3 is TGTGCCAGTAGTGTCCAGGGGGGCAATCAGCCCCAGCATTTT. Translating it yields CASSVQGGNQPQHF.